This entry features one TCR beta chain sequence. This entry belongs to a study of technical replicates of blood from four donors. J lost 5 bases, V lost 5 bases, and 6 bases had no gene match. The CDR3 has 15 residues. CDR1 MNHNS and CDR2 SASEGT come from the germline V gene. Data came from immunoSEQ multiplex PCR; TCRdb stores just in-frame clones and leaves some out. The repertoire includes 65,000 to 90,000 clones, approximately 90% of them detected once, and more than 0.25% sits in the top ten. The rearrangement uses TRBV6-1 and TRBJ1-5; TRBD1 aligns across 10 bases. The sequencing sample was made of T cells isolated from PBMCs. The sequence derives from a human donor in good health. In DNA form, the CDR3 reads TGTGCCAGCAGTATAGACAGGGGGCGGGATCAGCCCCAGCATTTT. This translates into CASSIDRGRDQPQHF.